This T cell receptor beta chain was recovered during a study of T cells in Graves' hyperthyroidism and ophthalmopathy. Study at large: Peripheral blood was drawn at first diagnosis, prior to all treatment.

Amplification targeted TCR beta CDR3 regions from RNA transcripts. The TCR CDR3 was amplified in a first-round RT-PCR using the HTBI primer set. A single record per CDR3 protein comes from TCRdb applying MiXCR to the multiplex PCR reads. The sample consists of 800,000 or so distinct CDR3 sequences, 35% to 45% of them appearing once. V was trimmed by 1 base and J by 8 bases, leaving 11 bases between them. CDR1 DFQATT and CDR2 SNEGSKA come from the germline V gene (reference sequence). The CDR3 is made up of 13 amino acids. This clonotype was detected many times. What it binds is not known. Overall study results and limits: Ophthalmopathy, as predicted by the model, came a median 6.5 months after the prediction. The authors' 13 V-J model separated ophthalmopathy from stable hyperthyroidism.

This chain joins TRBV20-1 and TRBJ1-4; a weak D match, TRBD1 (5 bases). The sample taken for sequencing was blood. This TCR was sampled from a man aged 18 to 35 with Graves' hyperthyroidism. CDR3 loop: CSARAGTVEKLFF. CDR3 bases: TGCAGTGCTAGAGCGGGGACGGTAGAAAAACTGTTTTTT.